Included here is one TCR beta chain sequence, with context. Antigen: not known. Trimming shortened V by 2 bases and J by 8 bases, and 12 bases separated the two germline ends. The CDR3 consists of 13 residues. Per germline, CDR1 LNHDA and CDR2 SQIVND (reference sequence). Generated by immunoSEQ multiplex PCR, the TCRdb table keeps only in-frame clones and is missing some. The profile covers some 68,000 clones, with approximately 96% appearing a single time and 2% to 2.5% taken by the ten largest. This sample was taken from a study of cytomegalovirus exposure and HLA in healthy donors. The overall study: Later analysis reported that the 130 or so validation repertoires shared the platform of the approximately 670 first-cohort repertoires. Study results and caveats: Most TCR sequences were rare, but some public TCRs occurred in many donors. The authors confirmed in vitro that three CMV-associated chains were specific for CMV antigens. It was about 150 TCR beta chains that were listed as cytomegalovirus-associated.

The V gene is TRBV19, the J gene TRBJ1-2, with D tentatively TRBD1 (5 bases). The sequence was obtained from a man between 18 and 29 years old in good health and CMV-seronegative. The sequenced sample consisted of PBMCs. For the CDR3, the DNA is TGTGCCAGTAGTATAACCGGGGGTGGAGGCTACACCTTC. Residues: CASSITGGGGYTF.